Listed here are 18 T cell receptor beta chains from one sample, sequenced in a study of radiotherapy plus CTLA-4 blockade in lung cancer. Using immunoSEQ multiplex PCR, the repertoire was profiled, and TCRdb retains in-frame clones only, with some absent. The top ten hold roughly 24% of the sample, which has approximately 94,000 clones, roughly 80% seen once. Sequencing was performed on peripheral blood, taken from a patient treated with radiotherapy plus ipilimumab. The receptors stem from a human donor with non-small cell lung cancer that progressed on radiotherapy plus ipilimumab.

V is TRBV28 and J is TRBJ2-7, with TRBD2 matching 11 bases. Trimming cost V 6 bases and J 1 base; bases outside gene matches: 5. This CDR3 comprises 15 residues. Germline-derived CDR1 and CDR2 are MDHEN and SYDVKM. CDR3 DNA: TGTGCCAGCAGAACGGGGACTAGCGGATCCTACGAGCAGTACGTC. This sequence encodes CASRTGTSGSYEQYV.

In this sample, this clone turned up once. The gene calls are TRBV6-5 and TRBJ2-1; 9 bases map to TRBD2. This CDR3 comprises 15 residues. The J segment lost 10 bases and the V segment lost 8 bases, leaving 15 bases of the junction unmatched. From germline, CDR1 is MNHEY and CDR2 SVGAGI. As DNA, the CDR3 is TGTGCCAGCCAAAGTGGGCTAGCGGGGATAGGAGAGCAGTTCTTC. Translated, it gives CASQSGLAGIGEQFF.

The V gene is TRBV30, the J gene TRBJ2-2, with 8 nucleotides matching TRBD1. Germline-derived CDR1 and CDR2 are GTSNPN and SVGIG (reference sequence). The V and J ends lost 0 bases and 5 bases, in that order; junction bases with no gene match: 5. The CDR3 sequence is 15 residues long. The chain's CDR3 is CAWSVITGGTGELFF. The CDR3 DNA sequence: TGTGCCTGGAGTGTAATAACAGGGGGTACCGGGGAGCTGTTTTTT. Full variable domain (remainder filled in from reference TRBV30 and TRBJ2-2): SQTIHQWPATLVQPVGSPLSLECTVEGTSNPNLYWYRQAAGRGLQLLFYSVGIGQISSEVPQNLSASRPQDRQFILSSKKLLLSDSGFYLCAWSVITGGTGELFFGEGSRLTVL.

The CDR3: CASSLEMETQYF. CDR3 bases: TGTGCCAGCAGCTTAGAAATGGAGACCCAGTACTTC. The chain combines TRBV13 with TRBJ2-5; unclear D gene. V dropped 1 base and J dropped 5 bases, with 5 bases sitting between them. The CDR3 consists of 12 residues. The germline V gene has CDR1 PRHDT and CDR2 FYEKMQ (reference sequence).

This rearrangement joins TRBV29-1 to TRBJ2-3; no firm D call. The CDR3 loop spans 12 amino acids. V lost 4 bases and J 1 base, leaving 6 bases between the germline ends. Germline V gene lookup returns CDR1 SQVTM and CDR2 ANQGSEA. This CDR3 is CSVVLGTDTQYF. CDR3 nucleotides: TGCAGCGTTGTCTTGGGCACAGATACGCAGTATTTT.

This clone is a singleton in its sample. The chain joins TRBV19 to TRBJ1-5; D remains ambiguous. V lost 4 bases, J lost 0 bases, and 10 bases lay in between. CDR3 size: 15 residues. The germline CDR1 and CDR2 sequences are LNHDA and SQIVND (reference sequence). CDR3 residues: CASSTTWGSNQPQHF. For the CDR3, the DNA is TGTGCCAGTAGTACGACCTGGGGTAGCAATCAGCCCCAGCATTTT. The full variable domain, its missing parts supplied by reference TRBV19 and TRBJ1-5, is DGGITQSPKYLFRKEGQNVTLSCEQNLNHDAMYWYRQDPGQGLRLIYYSQIVNDFQKGDIAEGYSVSREKKESFPLTVTSAQKNPTAFYLCASSTTWGSNQPQHFGDGTRLSIL.

This sequence joins TRBV12-2 and TRBJ2-7; the listed D gene, TRBD1, was not tested against the DNA. TRBV12-2 is noted as a pseudogene. The CDR3 length is 23 residues. The CDR3 loop is CASRLVVKVNSGTGGNGTYEQYV. The CDR3 DNA reads as TGTGCAAGTCGCTTAGTGGTGAAGGTGAATTCCGGGACAGGGGGTAATGGAACCTACGAGCAGTACGTC.

This rearrangement joins TRBV9 to TRBJ2-1; D is unresolved. CDR1 SGDLS and CDR2 YYNGEE come from the germline V gene. V lost 3 bases and J lost 5, with 9 bases in between. CDR3 length: 13 amino acids. The CDR3 is CASSARLNNEQFF. Written as DNA, the CDR3 is TGTGCCAGCAGCGCTCGCCTCAACAATGAGCAGTTCTTC. Based on the CDR3 plus reference TRBV9 and TRBJ2-1, the full variable domain is DSGVTQTPKHLITATGQRVTLRCSPRSGDLSVYWYQQSLDQGLQFLIQYYNGEERAKGNILERFSAQQFPDLHSELNLSSLELGDSALYFCASSARLNNEQFFGPGTRLTVL.

This clone was seen once. This rearrangement joins TRBV6-6 to TRBJ2-1; D tentatively reads TRBD1 or TRBD2 (5 bases each). With 7 bases removed from V and 0 bases from J, the gap between germline ends came to 16 bases. This CDR3 comprises 16 residues. Per the germline V gene, CDR1 is MNHNY and CDR2 is SVGAGI (reference sequence). The CDR3 reads CASKASRTSSYNEQFF. CDR3 in DNA: TGTGCCAGCAAGGCTAGCAGGACAAGCTCCTACAATGAGCAGTTCTTC.

The V and J genes are TRBV11-2 and TRBJ2-5; 7 bases are shared with TRBD1. Germline trimming cut 1 base from V and 5 bases from J; bases unmatched to any gene: 1. This CDR3 has 13 amino acids. Germline-derived CDR1 and CDR2 are SGHAT and FQNNGV. CDR3 in amino acids: CASSLGGQETQYF. In DNA form, the CDR3 reads TGTGCCAGCAGCTTAGGGGGACAGGAGACCCAGTACTTC.

The V call is TRBV19, the J call TRBJ2-3; D unclear. The CDR3 totals 13 residues. Looked up from germline, CDR1 is LNHDA and CDR2 is SQIVND (reference sequence). Trimming took 1 base from V and 5 from J, leaving 7 bases between them. The CDR3 loop is CASSIGTGDTQYF. The CDR3 coding sequence is TGTGCCAGTAGTATAGGGACCGGAGATACGCAGTATTTT.

This clone has a single count. The rearrangement uses TRBV29-1 and TRBJ2-7, with TRBD2 as a possible D gene (7 bases). CDR3 length: 13 amino acids. CDR1 is SQVTM, CDR2 ANQGSEA, per germline. CDR3 amino acids: CTQLEGEGDEQYV. In DNA form, the CDR3 reads TGCACCCAACTTGAAGGGGAGGGGGACGAGCAGTACGTC.

The chain links TRBV7-8 to TRBJ2-5; TRBD2 matches 11 bases. Unmatched junction bases numbered 6, after V lost 2 bases and J lost 4 bases. The CDR3 length is 16 residues. Per the germline V gene, CDR1 is SGHVS and CDR2 is FQNEAQ. The CDR3 region has the DNA TGTGCCAGCAGCTTACCGACTAGCGGGAAGCGAGAGACCCAGTACTTC. Its protein product is CASSLPTSGKRETQYF.

The rearrangement joins TRBV11-1 to TRBJ1-2; no firm D call. V was shortened by 5 bases and J by 4 bases, with 20 bases between the two germline ends. Germline lookup yields CDR1 SGHAT and CDR2 FQDESV (reference sequence). CDR3 size: 16 residues. CDR3 in amino acids: CASSPEVGPLSYGYTF. The CDR3 DNA follows: TGTGCCAGCAGCCCAGAGGTAGGACCGCTATCCTATGGCTACACCTTC. Filled out from reference TRBV11-1 and TRBJ1-2, the complete variable domain reads EAEVAQSPRYKITEKSQAVAFWCDPISGHATLYWYRQILGQGPELLVQFQDESVVDDSQLPKDRFSAERLKGVDSTLKIQPAELGDSAMYLCASSPEVGPLSYGYTFGSGTRLTVV.

Here the CDR3 reads CASRLAGLSYEQYF. CDR3 nucleotide sequence: TGTGCCAGCAGGCTAGCGGGCCTTTCCTACGAGCAGTACTTC. The rearrangement joins TRBV11-2 to TRBJ2-7; 8 nucleotides line up with TRBD2. This CDR3 has 14 residues. Germline V gene data show CDR1 as SGHAT and CDR2 as FQNNGV. Germline trimming cut 6 bases from V and 1 base from J; bases unmatched to any gene: 5. The full variable domain, with the rest looked up from reference TRBV11-2 and TRBJ2-7, is EAGVAQSPRYKIIEKRQSVAFWCNPISGHATLYWYQQILGQGPKLLIQFQNNGVVDDSQLPKDRFSAERLKGVDSTLKIQPAKLEDSAVYLCASRLAGLSYEQYFGPGTRLTVT.

This chain uses TRBV6-1 with TRBJ2-2; tentative D call: TRBD2 (5 bases). Germline V CDR1 and CDR2: MNHNS, SASEGT. The CDR3 consists of 18 residues. Trimming removed 2 bases from V and 2 bases from J, with 18 bases in between. The CDR3: CASSEYIGGGGNTGELFF. As DNA, the CDR3 is TGTGCCAGCAGTGAATATATAGGAGGCGGCGGTAACACCGGGGAGCTGTTTTTT.

The rearrangement joins TRBV5-1 to TRBJ1-2, with D possibly TRBD1 on 6 matching bases. The CDR3 consists of 14 residues. Germline CDR1 and CDR2: SGHRS and YFSETQ. V was shortened by 4 bases and J by 9 bases, with 19 bases between the two germline ends. The CDR3 region has the DNA TGCGCCAGCAGCAACCTTAGACAGGCAGGAAGCTACACCTTC. It encodes CASSNLRQAGSYTF.

The V call is TRBV5-1, the J call TRBJ2-3, with 10 positions matching TRBD2. Germline CDR1 and CDR2: SGHRS and YFSETQ. This CDR3 comprises 16 residues. Germline trimming cut 3 bases from V and 1 base from J; bases unmatched to any gene: 5. CDR3 nucleotides: TGCGCCAGCAGCTCTGGGACTAGCGAAGGCACAGATACGCAGTATTTT. It yields the protein CASSSGTSEGTDTQYF.